This TCR beta chain emerged from a study of blood T cell repertoires in COVID-19. Background on the study: T cells, B-cell-depleted T cells, or PBMCs supplied cDNA or gDNA.

Germline V gene data show CDR1 as MDHEN and CDR2 as SYDVKM. The CDR3 extends over 15 amino acids. V gave up 5 bases and J gave up 1 base, with 15 bases separating them. Using immunoSEQ multiplex PCR, the repertoire was profiled, and TCRdb retains in-frame clones only, with some absent. Among some 150,000 clones listed, around 87% were seen once. This TCR came from a woman older than 75 in a cohort sampled during active or convalescent COVID-19. Sequenced input: peripheral blood. The gene calls are TRBV28 and TRBJ2-7, with D possibly matching TRBD2 (5 bases). CDR3 sequence: CASSLAGTRSYEQYV. CDR3 bases: TGTGCCAGCAGTCTTGCCGGTACTAGGTCCTACGAGCAGTACGTC.